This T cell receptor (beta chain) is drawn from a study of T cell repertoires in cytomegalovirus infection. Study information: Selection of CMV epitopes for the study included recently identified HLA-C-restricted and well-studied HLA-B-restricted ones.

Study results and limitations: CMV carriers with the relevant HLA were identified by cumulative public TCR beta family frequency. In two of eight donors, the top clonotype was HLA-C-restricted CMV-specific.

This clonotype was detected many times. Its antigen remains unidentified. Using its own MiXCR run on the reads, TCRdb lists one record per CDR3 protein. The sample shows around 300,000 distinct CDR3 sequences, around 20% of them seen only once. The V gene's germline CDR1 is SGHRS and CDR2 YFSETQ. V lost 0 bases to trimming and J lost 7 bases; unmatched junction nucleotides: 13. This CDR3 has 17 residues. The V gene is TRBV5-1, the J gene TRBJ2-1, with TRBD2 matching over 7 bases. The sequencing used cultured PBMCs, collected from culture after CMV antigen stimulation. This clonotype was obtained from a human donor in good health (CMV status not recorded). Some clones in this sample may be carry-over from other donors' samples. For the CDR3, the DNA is TGCGCCAGCAGCTTGGTTGCGGGAGTATTTCAGGTAAATGAGCAGTTCTTC. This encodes CASSLVAGVFQVNEQFF.